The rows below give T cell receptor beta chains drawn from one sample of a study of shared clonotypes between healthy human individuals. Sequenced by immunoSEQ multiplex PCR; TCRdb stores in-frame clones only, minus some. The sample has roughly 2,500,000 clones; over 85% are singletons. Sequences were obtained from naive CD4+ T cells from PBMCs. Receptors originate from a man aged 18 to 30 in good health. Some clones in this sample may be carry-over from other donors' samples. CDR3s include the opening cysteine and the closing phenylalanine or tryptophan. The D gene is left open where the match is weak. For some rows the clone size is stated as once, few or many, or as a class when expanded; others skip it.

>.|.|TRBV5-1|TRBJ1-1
CASSLYERNTEAFF
TGCGCCAGCAGCTTGTATGAAAGGAACACTGAAGCTTTCTTT
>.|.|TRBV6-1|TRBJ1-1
CASKGGSGNTEAFF
TGTGCCAGCAAGGGGGGGTCTGGGAACACTGAAGCTTTCTTT
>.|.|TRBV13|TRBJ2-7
CASSSGRDYEQYF
TGTGCCAGCAGCTCTGGGCGCGATTACGAGCAGTACTTC
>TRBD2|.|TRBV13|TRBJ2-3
CASSLMRGTSEYTDTQYF
TGTGCCAGCAGCTTGATGAGGGGGACTAGTGAATACACAGATACGCAGTATTTT
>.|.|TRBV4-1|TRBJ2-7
CASSHPGGEIYEQYF
TGCGCCAGCAGCCATCCCGGGGGCGAAATCTACGAGCAGTACTTC
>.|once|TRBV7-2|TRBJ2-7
CASSFGSGQGIPYEQYF
.
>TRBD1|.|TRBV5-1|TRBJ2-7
CASSTGQASSYEQYF
TGCGCCAGCAGCACAGGACAGGCAAGCTCCTACGAGCAGTACTTC
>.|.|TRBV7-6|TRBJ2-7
CASSFGGGWNEQYF
TGTGCCAGCAGCTTCGGAGGGGGCTGGAACGAGCAGTACTTC
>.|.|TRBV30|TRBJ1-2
CAWSSDSTLYGYTF
TGTGCCTGGAGCTCGGACAGCACTCTCTATGGCTACACCTTC
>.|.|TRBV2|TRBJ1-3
CASSVEGLSGNTIYF
TGTGCCAGCAGTGTGGAGGGGTTAAGTGGAAACACCATATATTTT
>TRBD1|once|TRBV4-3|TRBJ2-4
CASSQGRDRVYIQYF
TGCGCCAGCAGCCAAGGCAGGGACAGGGTGTACATTCAGTACTTC
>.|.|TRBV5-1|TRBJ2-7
CASSLDRADEQYF
TGCGCCAGCAGCTTGGATCGGGCCGACGAGCAGTACTTC
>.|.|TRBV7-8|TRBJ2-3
CASSPRYTVNLGDTQYF
TGTGCCAGCAGCCCTCGTTATACAGTCAACTTGGGGGATACGCAGTATTTT
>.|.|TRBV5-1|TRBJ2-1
CASSLAAGNNEQFF
TGCGCCAGCAGCTTGGCCGCAGGGAACAATGAGCAGTTCTTC
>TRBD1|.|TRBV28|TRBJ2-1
CASTRGGQGAGEQFF
TGTGCCAGCACTCGTGGGGGACAGGGGGCTGGTGAGCAGTTCTTC